The clone carrying this T cell receptor (beta chain) was detected a few times. What it binds is not known. This sample is drawn from a study of blood T cells in healthy people across ages. Study-wide findings and caveats: Without sorted subsets, naive and antigen-experienced compartments could not be conclusively compared. As naive T cell percentage varied, TCR beta diversity correlated strongly with it.

Using a J-beta primer mix together with a sample-barcoded 5' primer, a second PCR was run for about 6 to 12 cycles. TCRdb redid the calling of the 5' RACE reads with MiXCR, one entry per CDR3 protein. Found here are approximately 900,000 distinct CDR3 sequences, 25% to 35% of them singletons; the top ten hold roughly 10%. Germline V gene data show CDR1 as SGHTA and CDR2 as FQGNSA. V dropped 5 bases and J dropped 2 bases, with 15 bases sitting between them. The CDR3 has 15 residues. These same data were also listed under a study on T cells of mothers and their children.

The chain links TRBV7-2 to TRBJ1-2, with D uncertain. The sequenced material came from blood. This sequence originates from a woman between 40 and 55 years old in good health. The CDR3 loop reads CASSPAPQANYGYTF. The CDR3 coding sequence is TGTGCCAGCAGCCCCGCCCCCCAGGCAAACTATGGCTACACCTTC. Filled out from reference TRBV7-2 and TRBJ1-2, the complete variable domain reads GAGVSQSPSNKVTEKGKDVELRCDPISGHTALYWYRQSLGQGLEFLIYFQGNSAPDKSGLPSDRFSAERTGGSVSTLTIQRTQQEDSAVYLCASSPAPQANYGYTFGSGTRLTVV.